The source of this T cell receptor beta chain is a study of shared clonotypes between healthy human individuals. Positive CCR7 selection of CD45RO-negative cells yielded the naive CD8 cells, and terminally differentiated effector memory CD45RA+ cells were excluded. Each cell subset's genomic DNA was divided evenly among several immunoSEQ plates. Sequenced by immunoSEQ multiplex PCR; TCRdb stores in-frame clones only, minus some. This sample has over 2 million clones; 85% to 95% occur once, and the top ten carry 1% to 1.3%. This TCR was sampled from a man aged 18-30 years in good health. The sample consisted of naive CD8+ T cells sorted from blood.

Written as DNA, the CDR3 is TGTGCCAGCAGCTCATGGGGGGCAGATCAAGAGACCCAGTACTTC. This gives the protein CASSSWGADQETQYF. The chain employs TRBV11-2 and TRBJ2-5; D may match TRBD1 or TRBD2 (6 bases each). The CDR3 has 15 residues. Germline CDR1 is SGHAT and CDR2 is FQNNGV. V lost 4 bases and J 2 bases, leaving 14 bases between the germline ends.